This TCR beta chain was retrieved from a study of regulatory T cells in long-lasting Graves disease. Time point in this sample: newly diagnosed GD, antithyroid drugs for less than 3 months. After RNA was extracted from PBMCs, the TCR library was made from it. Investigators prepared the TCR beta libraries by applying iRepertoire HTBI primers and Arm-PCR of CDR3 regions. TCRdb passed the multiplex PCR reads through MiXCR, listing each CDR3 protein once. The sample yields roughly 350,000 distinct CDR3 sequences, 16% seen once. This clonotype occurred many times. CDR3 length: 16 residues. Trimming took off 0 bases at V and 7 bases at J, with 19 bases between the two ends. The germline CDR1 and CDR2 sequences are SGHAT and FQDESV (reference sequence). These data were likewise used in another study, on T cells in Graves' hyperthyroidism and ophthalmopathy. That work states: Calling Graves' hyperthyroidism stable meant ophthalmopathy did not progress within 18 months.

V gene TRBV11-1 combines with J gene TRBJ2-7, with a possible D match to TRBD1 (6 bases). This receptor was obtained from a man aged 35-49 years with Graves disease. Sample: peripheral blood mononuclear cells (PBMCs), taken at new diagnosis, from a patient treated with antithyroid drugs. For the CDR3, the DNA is TGTGCCAGCAGCTTAGCGCTCCCACGAACAGGGCAGGAGCAGTACTTC. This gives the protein CASSLALPRTGQEQYF.